This T cell receptor (beta chain) is drawn from a study of cytomegalovirus exposure and HLA in healthy donors. The study's findings and limits: There were approximately 150 TCR beta chains listed as cytomegalovirus-associated.

About this clone: Its antigen is unknown.

The donors were members of the validation cohort comprising over a hundred subjects, separate from the roughly 690-subject first cohort. TCRdb's copy holds only in-frame clones and misses some; the assay was immunoSEQ multiplex PCR. The sample contains 70,000 or so clones, less than 95% of which appear only once. The germline gives CDR1 SEHNR, CDR2 FQNEAQ (reference sequence). The CDR3 contains 16 residues. V lost 5 bases, J lost 2 bases, and 8 bases stayed unmatched. Sequenced sample: PBMCs. The TCR comes from a woman aged 18-30 years in good health and CMV-seropositive. The chain employs TRBV7-9 and TRBJ2-7, with 11 bases aligning to TRBD2. CDR3 DNA sequence: TGTGCCAGCAGCCATGAACTAGCGGGAGAACCCTACGAGCAGTACTTC. Amino acids: CASSHELAGEPYEQYF. The full variable domain, completed using reference TRBV7-9 and TRBJ2-7, is DTGVSQNPRHKITKRGQNVTFRCDPISEHNRLYWYRQTLGQGPEFLTYFQNEAQLEKSRLLSDRFSAERPKGSFSTLEIQRTEQGDSAMYLCASSHELAGEPYEQYFGPGTRLTVT.